Included here is one T cell receptor beta chain sequence, with context. Compared with the rest of its sample, this clonotype is medium-sized (0.01 to 0.1%). No per-base quality is available; no much larger clone lies one base away. TCR cDNA was synthesized by 5'RACE template switching, which introduced a universal primer site and unique molecular identifiers. cDNA synthesis was primed from both the TCR alpha and TCR beta constant segments. Two PCR steps were used to amplify libraries, with sample barcodes and sequencing adapters being added in the second step. Libraries were sequenced on Illumina HiSeq 2500 (2x100 bp) or NovaSeq (2x150 bp). Turning to the authors' computational methods: Reads were demultiplexed and collapsed into UMI consensus sequences with MIGEC, and V(D)J alignment was performed with MiXCR. Using edgeR on replicate PBMC samples, clonotypes were called vaccine-responding if FDR was below 0.01 and the log2 fold change was above 5 up to day 15. Bulk clonotypes were assigned CD4 or CD8 identity according to which sequenced CD4 or CD8 repertoire held them at higher abundance. Clonotype frequencies in memory subsets were weighted by FACS-sorted cell numbers to estimate each clone's distribution across memory phenotypes. The public sequencing data were trimmed at Q25 with fastp and processed into clonotypes with MiXCR by TCRdb, which kept only in-frame beta chains. Rows are unified per CDR3 protein, each entry keeping the most common DNA and genes. TCRdb's processing, not the authors' own work, is the source of the V and J calls. A total of 9,000 to 15,000 distinct CDR3 sequences appear in this sample, about 5.8% of them only once. Almost 0.95% of the sample is taken by the ten largest.

This specimen comes from a study of T cells after yellow fever vaccination (dated by TCRdb to the late 2010s). About the investigation overall: Using CD3, CD45RA, CCR7 and CD95 staining, memory subsets (EM, EMRA, CM and Tscm) were sorted on a BD FACS Aria III. The SMART-Seq v4 Ultra Low Input RNA kit was used to prepare libraries from fractions with low cell numbers. Bulk PBMC replicates and cell subsets were isolated from blood drawn at multiple timepoints before and after both primary and secondary immunization. Two healthy male donors made up the cohort, one aged 18 to 29 years and the other aged 30 to 40 years. To follow T-cell clones before and after both primary and booster YFV17D yellow fever vaccination, bulk TCR alpha and beta repertoires underwent longitudinal sequencing. Sorting of memory subsets took place on days 0, 15 and 45 and at 18 months after primary vaccination, as well as on days 0, 15 and 45 after the 30-year booster.

Findings and caveats that apply to the study as a whole: Compared with the primary T-cell response, the secondary T-cell response was faster but weaker, reaching its peak on day 5 rather than on day 15. Most clones expanded after primary vaccination (around 96% of CD4 and about 85% of CD8) were re-detected after the booster, suggesting that broad memory maintenance occurred. Because only two donors were included in the study, the extent to which the findings can be generalized is limited. Computational filtering was required because FACS-sorted repertoires could contain abundant contaminating clonotypes from the bulk population. A small fraction of clonotypes showed up in both the CD4 and CD8 compartments, probably as a result of convergent recombination. In the sorted memory subsets on day 0, nearly all vaccine-responding clonotypes were below the level of detection.

Relative to germline, V is 1 base shorter and J is 2 bases shorter, with 13 bases between their ends. The CDR3 holds 15 amino acids from the cysteine to the phenylalanine. CDR3 DNA is the only sequence kept; it has 45 bases, read in frame from the first base. Based on the germline V gene, the CDR1 and CDR2 sequences are SGDLS and YYNGEE. Read against the paper, the sample's treatment or condition label means: live attenuated yellow fever vaccine strain. A standard Ficoll-Paque protocol was used to isolate PBMCs from peripheral blood. For sorted memory subsets, RNA extraction was done with the RNeasy Micro Kit.

The sequence derives from a man between 25 and 39 years old who received the YFV17D yellow fever vaccine. Sequencing was performed on PBMCs, either bulk or a sorted T-cell subset (CD4+, CD8+, memory, or dextramer-sorted; not recorded which), taken on the day of the yellow fever booster vaccination. The sequence is built from TRBV9 and TRBJ2-7, and the D gene may be TRBD2, 5 bases matching. The base sequence is TGTGCCAGCAGCGTAAGACCGGACTCCACCTACGAGCAGTACTTC. Translated, this is CASSVRPDSTYEQYF. The entire variable domain, with the stretches around the CDR3 drawn from the reference TRBV9 and TRBJ2-7 proteins, is DSGVTQTPKHLITATGQRVTLRCSPRSGDLSVYWYQQSLDQGLQFLIQYYNGEERAKGNILERFSAQQFPDLHSELNLSSLELGDSALYFCASSVRPDSTYEQYFGPGTRLTVT.